The source of this T cell receptor beta chain is a study of cytomegalovirus exposure and HLA in healthy donors. The table lists this clone with a count of one. What it recognizes is unknown. V was cut by 4 bases and J by 0 bases, with 18 bases left in between. Germline assignment: CDR1 MNHEY and CDR2 SMNVEV (reference sequence). The CDR3 runs to 17 residues. General study points: Among TCR beta chains, those listed as cytomegalovirus-associated numbered around 180. Further analysis was carried out later, and it showed several of the most significant clusters appearing linked to common viral pathogens.

The primer mix had 60 Vbeta and 13 Jbeta primers. Method: immunoSEQ multiplex PCR; TCRdb's copy keeps in-frame clones and lacks some. Here the sample spans about 130,000 clones, approximately 84% being singletons. This clonotype was obtained from a woman aged 35 to 49 in good health and CMV-seronegative. This chain joins TRBV27 and TRBJ1-1; D may be TRBD1 (6 bases). Sequenced input: PBMCs. This CDR3 reads CASSSRPNRAMNTEAFF. As DNA, the CDR3 is TGTGCCAGCAGTTCCCGGCCCAACAGGGCAATGAACACTGAAGCTTTCTTT.